The T cell receptor beta chain described here comes from a study of cytotoxic CD8 clonotypes in ibrutinib-treated CLL. As regards this clone: Its antigen remains unknown.

The repertoire was sequenced with immunoSEQ multiplex PCR; TCRdb's copy has only in-frame clones and lacks some. Of tens of thousands of clones listed, 90% were seen once; the top ten hold around 3.3%. CDR3 length equals 19 residues. Per germline, CDR1 LNHNV and CDR2 YYDKDF (reference sequence). V was pared by 1 base and J by 9 bases, with 20 bases of the junction left unmatched. General study findings and limits: Clonality rose at ibrutinib response and fell back toward baseline at progression.

The TCR comes from a human donor with chronic lymphocytic leukemia. The sample in question was PBMCs, obtained after 12 months of ibrutinib treatment. J is TRBJ2-1 and V is TRBV15; TRBD1 matches at 8 bases. The CDR3 nucleotides read TGTGCCACCAGCAGAGGCAGGGGGCATGGTGGACTCTTTATTGTTGAGCAGTTCTTC. It is translated as CATSRGRGHGGLFIVEQFF.